A single sample gave rise to the 20 T cell receptor beta chains below, sequenced in a study of OX40 agonist ivuxolimab in advanced cancers. TCRdb's table, derived via immunoSEQ multiplex PCR, lists solely in-frame clones and lacks some. Among some 42,000 clones listed, approximately 87% were seen once. Specimen: CD4+ or CD8+ T cells sorted from blood, collected in a trial of the OX40 agonist ivuxolimab. These receptor sequences come from an adult with an advanced solid tumor such as melanoma, head and neck, liver or kidney cancer.

The J gene is TRBJ2-1, the V gene TRBV6-4; D call uncertain. Germline V CDR1 and CDR2: MRHNA, SNTAGT. Trimming left V 8 bases short and J 0 bases short, with 14 bases between. The CDR3 is 15 amino acids. This CDR3 reads CASRKSAVSYNEQFF. For the CDR3, the DNA is TGTGCCAGCCGGAAGTCGGCTGTCTCCTACAATGAGCAGTTCTTC.

The rearrangement joins TRBV19 to TRBJ1-4; D is perhaps TRBD1 (5 bases). The V and J ends lost 5 bases and 1 base respectively, with 26 bases between them. Per the germline V gene, CDR1 is LNHDA and CDR2 is SQIVND (reference sequence). The CDR3 length is 20 residues. CDR3 loop: CASSADVGLLIKGTNEKLFF. DNA of the CDR3: TGTGCCAGTAGTGCCGACGTGGGGCTCCTAATTAAGGGAACTAATGAAAAACTGTTTTTT.

This rearrangement joins TRBV7-9 to TRBJ1-6, with D possibly TRBD1 on 5 matching bases. V shed 5 bases and J shed 7 bases, with 12 bases lying between them. Per the germline V gene, CDR1 is SEHNR and CDR2 is FQNEAQ (reference sequence). The CDR3 is 14 residues long. As DNA, the CDR3 is TGTGCCAGCAGCCCCGGGACCCAAAATTCACCCCTCCACTTT. Translation: CASSPGTQNSPLHF.

This rearrangement joins TRBV2 to TRBJ2-5, with D tentatively TRBD1 (5 bases). Germline V gene sequence: CDR1 SNHLY, CDR2 FYNNEI. The V gene lost 1 base and the J gene lost 6 bases, with 12 bases spanning the gap. This CDR3 comprises 14 residues. The CDR3 region is CASSEGQGSKTQYF. Here the CDR3 DNA reads TGTGCCAGCAGTGAAGGGCAGGGTAGTAAGACCCAGTACTTC.

The J gene is TRBJ2-7, the V gene TRBV19, with 7 bases aligning to TRBD2. J gave up 2 bases and V 5 bases, and 6 bases lay outside the gene matches. This CDR3 has 14 amino acids. CDR1 is LNHDA and CDR2 is SQIVND in the germline V gene (reference sequence). DNA of the CDR3: TGTGCCAGTAGTTCGGGGGGTACCCCCTACGAGCAGTACTTC. Its translation: CASSSGGTPYEQYF.

This chain links TRBV7-8 with TRBJ2-1; the D gene could be TRBD1 or TRBD2 (6 bases each). Germline values: CDR1 SGHVS, CDR2 FQNEAQ. With 4 bases removed from V and 5 bases from J, the gap between germline ends came to 15 bases. This CDR3 spans 15 amino acids. The CDR3 bases are TGTGCCAGCAGCTCCGGAGGGGGGCGGAACAATGAGCAGTTCTTC. Encoded protein: CASSSGGGRNNEQFF.

The sample holds a few counts of this clone. The rearrangement joins TRBV5-6 to TRBJ1-1; D is undetermined. The V and J ends lost 0 bases and 5 bases respectively, with 11 bases between them. The germline V gene encodes CDR1 SGHDT and CDR2 YYEEEE. The length of the CDR3 is 14 residues. The CDR3 DNA reads as TGTGCCAGCAGCTTGGGGTCGGCAGGAACTGAAGCTTTCTTT. As protein: CASSLGSAGTEAFF.

The J gene is TRBJ2-1, the V gene TRBV18; 12 positions match TRBD2. The CDR3 extends over 15 amino acids. CDR1 is KGHSH and CDR2 is LQKENI in the germline V gene. Trimming at V came to 6 bases and at J to 4 bases, leaving 4 bases not matched to a gene. CDR3 residues: CASSSGTSGYNEQFF. The CDR3 region has the DNA TGTGCCAGCTCCTCCGGGACTAGCGGGTACAATGAGCAGTTCTTC.

This rearrangement joins TRBV5-6 to TRBJ1-3; no firm D call. The germline V and J ends were trimmed by 4 bases and 6 bases, with 5 bases remaining between them. The CDR3 consists of 11 residues. CDR1 and CDR2 from the germline V gene are SGHDT and YYEEEE. CDR3 loop: CASSKENTIYF. CDR3 coding DNA: TGTGCCAGCAGCAAAGAAAACACCATATATTTT. The variable domain in full, completed from reference TRBV5-6 and TRBJ1-3, reads DAGVTQSPTHLIKTRGQQVTLRCSPKSGHDTVSWYQQALGQGPQFIFQYYEEEERQRGNFPDRFSGHQFPNYSSELNVNALLLGDSALYLCASSKENTIYFGEGSWLTVV.

DNA of the CDR3: TGTGCCAGCAGTGAGGGACCGGCAGGCTACGAGCAGTACTTC. This sequence encodes CASSEGPAGYEQYF. V gene TRBV28 combines with J gene TRBJ2-7; D could derive from TRBD1 or TRBD2 (5 bases each). The V gene lost 5 bases and the J gene lost 3 bases, with 14 bases spanning the gap. This CDR3 region has 14 residues. Germline CDR1 is MDHEN and CDR2 is SYDVKM.

In DNA form, the CDR3 reads TGTGCCAGCAGCTTGACTAGCGGGGACTACAATGAGCAGTTCTTC. Its protein is CASSLTSGDYNEQFF. This chain connects TRBV7-2 to TRBJ2-1; TRBD2 agrees at 11 bases. V dropped 3 bases and J dropped 3; count of bases not matched to a gene: 1. CDR3 length: 15 amino acids. Germline V gene sequence: CDR1 SGHTA, CDR2 FQGNSA.

This clone was counted once. The chain joins TRBV5-6 to TRBJ2-1; D remains ambiguous. Per germline, CDR1 SGHDT and CDR2 YYEEEE. The CDR3 spans 16 residues. Between the trimmed V and J ends, which lost 3 bases and 3 bases, there was a span of 16 bases. CDR3 region: CASSSLETPYYNEQFF. Here the CDR3 DNA reads TGTGCCAGCAGCTCGCTAGAGACTCCGTACTACAATGAGCAGTTCTTC.

The V call is TRBV5-1, the J call TRBJ2-2; the match to TRBD2 covers 7 bases. Unmatched junction bases numbered 11, after V lost 7 bases and J lost 2 bases. The V gene's germline CDR1 is SGHRS and CDR2 YFSETQ. The CDR3 contains 16 residues. The CDR3 loop reads CASFKGRDINTGELFF. The DNA of the CDR3 is TGCGCCAGCTTTAAAGGGAGGGATATCAACACCGGGGAGCTGTTTTTT.

The gene calls are TRBV6-1 and TRBJ2-5; D is unresolved. Trimming pared 4 bases from V and 2 bases from J, leaving 8 bases between. The CDR3 totals 13 residues. Germline V gene lookup returns CDR1 MNHNS and CDR2 SASEGT. The CDR3 region has the DNA TGTGCCAGCAGTGGTCCTTTACAAGAGACCCAGTACTTC. This sequence encodes CASSGPLQETQYF.

The V and J genes are TRBV6-1 and TRBJ1-2; D remains unclear. Germline V gene data show CDR1 as MNHNS and CDR2 as SASEGT. With 7 bases removed from V and 4 bases from J, the gap between germline ends came to 16 bases. This CDR3 contains 14 residues. This chain's CDR3 is CASTSTTVSYGYTF. The DNA for the CDR3 is TGTGCCAGCACATCAACCACAGTGTCCTATGGCTACACCTTC.

The J gene is TRBJ1-3, the V gene TRBV9; D is possibly TRBD1 (6 bases). Looked up from germline, CDR1 is SGDLS and CDR2 is YYNGEE. Trimming stripped 3 bases from V and 0 bases from J, with 10 bases between. There are 15 residues in the CDR3. The CDR3 here is CASSATGISGNTIYF. The DNA for the CDR3 is TGTGCCAGCAGCGCCACAGGGATCTCTGGAAACACCATATATTTT.

J is TRBJ2-3 and V is TRBV2; 11 positions agree with TRBD2. V was pared by 6 bases and J by 4 bases, with 9 bases of the junction left unmatched. CDR1 is SNHLY, CDR2 FYNNEI, per germline. This CDR3 has 16 amino acids. In DNA form, the CDR3 reads TGTGCCAGCAGGCCCCTAGCGGGGGGACTCGCAGATACGCAGTATTTT. It codes for CASRPLAGGLADTQYF.

The table lists this clone with a few counts. V gene TRBV2 combines with J gene TRBJ1-6; D perhaps matches TRBD1 (5 bases). This CDR3 contains 13 residues. Trimming cost V 4 bases and J 14 bases, with 15 bases left between them. CDR1 is SNHLY and CDR2 is FYNNEI in the germline V gene. In nucleotides, the CDR3 is TGTGCCAGCAGTGGGACACCGTTAGAAGCCCTCCACTTT. Amino acids: CASSGTPLEALHF.

This clone rates as medium-sized (0.01 to 0.1%). This chain uses TRBV28 with TRBJ2-7, with D possibly TRBD1 on 5 matching bases. From germline, CDR1 is MDHEN and CDR2 SYDVKM. The CDR3 consists of 13 residues. Trimming cost V 8 bases and J 3 bases, with 14 bases left between them. The CDR3: CASQLQVGYEQYF. Here the CDR3 DNA reads TGTGCCAGCCAATTACAGGTGGGCTACGAGCAGTACTTC.

The chain recombines TRBV2 with TRBJ1-5; D remains ambiguous. There are 15 residues in the CDR3. Per the germline V gene, CDR1 is SNHLY and CDR2 is FYNNEI. V was clipped by 2 bases and J by 0 bases, with 8 bases between them. CDR3 loop: CASSENSFSNQPQHF. CDR3 in DNA: TGTGCCAGCAGTGAAAACTCCTTTAGCAATCAGCCCCAGCATTTT.